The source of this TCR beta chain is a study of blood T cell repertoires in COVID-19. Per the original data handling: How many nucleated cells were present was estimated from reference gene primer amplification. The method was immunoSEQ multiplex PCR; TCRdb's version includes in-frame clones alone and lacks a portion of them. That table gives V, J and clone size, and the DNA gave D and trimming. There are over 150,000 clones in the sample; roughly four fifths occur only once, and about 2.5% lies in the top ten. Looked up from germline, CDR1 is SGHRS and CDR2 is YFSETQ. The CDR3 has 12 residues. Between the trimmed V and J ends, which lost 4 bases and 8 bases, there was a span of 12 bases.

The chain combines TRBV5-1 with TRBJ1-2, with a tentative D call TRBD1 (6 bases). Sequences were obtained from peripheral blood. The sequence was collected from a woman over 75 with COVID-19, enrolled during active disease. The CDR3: CASSPHREGYTF. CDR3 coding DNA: TGCGCCAGCAGCCCACACAGGGAAGGCTACACCTTC.